This entry features one T cell receptor beta chain sequence. TCRbeta library construction was performed incorporating unique molecular identifiers. TCRdb independently ran MiXCR on the PCR reads; one entry per CDR3 protein. The data contain 490,000 or so distinct CDR3 sequences, roughly an eighth of them singletons. The data stem from a study of T-cell reconstitution after alpha-beta-depleted transplantation in children. The germline gives CDR1 MNHEY, CDR2 SMNVEV (reference sequence). Trimming shortened V by 1 base and J by 2 bases, and 20 bases separated the two germline ends. The CDR3 covers 19 residues.

This receptor was identified in a human donor who donated a stem cell graft to a child with combined immunodeficiency. The chain uses TRBV27 and TRBJ2-2; D assignment may be TRBD1 or TRBD2 (5 bases each). Source: PBMCs from the stem cell graft donor, taken from the stem cell graft. Written as DNA, the CDR3 is TGTGCCAGCAGTTTATATAGGTGGGACCGAGTTACTAACACCGGGGAGCTGTTTTTT. It encodes CASSLYRWDRVTNTGELFF.